This T cell receptor (beta chain) was recovered during a study of blood T cell repertoires in COVID-19. Study information: The origin of the acute and convalescent COVID-19 samples was the United States, Italy and Spain. The analysed material was cDNA or gDNA that came from T cells, B-cell-depleted T cells, or PBMCs.

Study processing details: Amplification from reference gene primers served as the basis for estimated nucleated cell counts. The assay was immunoSEQ multiplex PCR, and TCRdb's table has in-frame clones only and misses some. V, J and clone size derive from that table, while D and trimming were established from the DNA sequence. The table lists around 200,000 clones, nearly 90% of them singletons, with about 0.58% in the top ten. This CDR3 spans 15 amino acids. CDR1 is LNHDA, CDR2 SQIVND, per germline (reference sequence). V lost 9 bases and J 3 bases, leaving 18 bases between the germline ends. The chain couples TRBV19 to TRBJ1-5; D not certain. The sequence was collected from a man in his forties or fifties with acute or convalescent COVID-19. The sequencing sample was made of peripheral blood. CDR3 nucleotides: TGTGCCAGCCGTCGGGGAGAGACCTACAATCAGCCCCAGCATTTT. Its translation is CASRRGETYNQPQHF.